The following is a TCR beta chain sequence with its context. The antigen is unknown. The CDR3 sequence is 13 residues long. CDR1 is SGHNT, CDR2 YYREEE, per germline (reference sequence). Germline trimming cut 5 bases from V and 6 bases from J; bases unmatched to any gene: 4. The entry originates in a study of cytomegalovirus exposure and HLA in healthy donors. PCR amplification relied on 60 Vbeta primers (plus 13 Jbeta primers). Libraries were prepared by immunoSEQ multiplex PCR; TCRdb keeps only in-frame clonotypes and omits some of them. The sample lists some 140,000 clones, about three quarters occurring once. Findings and caveats of the study: Later genetic work tied a missense DCLRE1C variant to beta-chain V and J trimming.

The sequenced sample consisted of PBMCs. The J gene is TRBJ2-7, the V gene TRBV5-4, with 11 bases matching TRBD1. The source is a woman in her thirties or forties in good health and CMV-seronegative. CDR3 sequence reads: CASRRGTGGEQYF. CDR3 nucleotides: TGTGCCAGCAGGCGCGGGACAGGGGGCGAGCAGTACTTC.